A selection of T cell receptor beta chains follows, all from one sample in a study of early T cells in non-severe SARS-CoV-2 infection. One entry per CDR3 protein, called by TCRdb with MiXCR from the 5' RACE reads. Here the sample spans some 40,000 distinct CDR3 sequences, roughly 5.3% being singletons. Sequencing was performed on whole blood. The receptor set was obtained from an adult who was a healthcare worker with PCR-confirmed SARS-CoV-2 infection or an uninfected control (not recorded which). The conserved cysteine and the conserved F or W are not part of the CDR3 here. Each record gives: V gene, CDR3 protein.

>TRBV20-1
SARRTGETTDTQY
>TRBV7-2
ASSSIDRGGY
>TRBV29-1
SVVIGGKETQY
>TRBV15
ATSRDRTGAAF
>TRBV9
ASSVATHTDTQY
>TRBV7-9
ASSLGRTSGSGEQF
>TRBV20-1
SARRGDTNTEAF
>TRBV19
ASSFTSGRAADTQY
>TRBV7-8
ASSRPGLAGRRGEQY
>TRBV28
ASSLLNTIY
>TRBV18
ASSNNQGHSYEQY
>TRBV5-4
ASHPKDREGTDTQY
>TRBV2
ASSAPGQGAHEQY
>TRBV30
AWKTNTEAF
>TRBV7-9
ASSFGGRTDTQY
>TRBV7-9
ASRPQGGPNEQF
>TRBV4-3
ASSQGTGGQETQY
>TRBV6-2/TRBV6-3
ASSYLPGLAGYEQY
>TRBV20-1
SARPSGVDTQY
>TRBV20-1
SALEGMNTEAF
>TRBV5-1
ASSLAAGRTEAF
>TRBV7-9
ASSSGQGVSNQPQH
>TRBV4-3
ASSQDTGGNQPQH
>TRBV24-1
ATSSSGTRGINEQF
>TRBV20-1
SARARDSSSDTQY
>TRBV12-3/TRBV12-4
ASNLGGPGELF
>TRBV2
ASGTPTYEQY
>TRBV2
ASSGLGGANTGELF
>TRBV7-2
ASSLRKDQPQH
>TRBV12-3/TRBV12-4
ASSLRGVNYGYT
>TRBV7-9
ASSPQQNTEAF
>TRBV20-1
SARDPKREAHQETQY
>TRBV9
ASSVEAEDTQY
>TRBV4-2
ASSPKTDQYQETQY
>TRBV28
ASSLGGRGPNTGELF
>TRBV9
ASAVGMGGNTIY
>TRBV28
ASSARRGEQY
>TRBV12-3/TRBV12-4
ASSRVGRTEAF
>TRBV10-3
AISESFYGANVLT
>TRBV28
ASRGGSSGANVLT
>TRBV13
ASSPPGEKNIQY
>TRBV27
ASSLGRVYEQY
>TRBV11-3
ASSPGGTGWNTEAF
>TRBV6-4
ASSETSGSNEQF
>TRBV7-8
ASSLRGQIYEQY
>TRBV29-1
SVGFPSPYTGELF
>TRBV6-1
ASSELAGNGYT
>TRBV30
AWRRLAGGSSYNEQF
>TRBV7-2
ASSNPLNEQF
>TRBV12-3/TRBV12-4
ASRLRQTGNTIY
>TRBV27
ASSFDYRTDTQY
>TRBV21-1
ASSKAGLAGGMDEQY
>TRBV6-5
ASAEQGVDTQY
>TRBV12-5
ASGLGTSGGDPSTDTQY
>TRBV24-1
ATTGSFTDTQY
>TRBV4-2
ASSQDWRSNNEQF
>TRBV20-1
SAREGTSVNEQF
>TRBV11-2
ASSLGQSEAF
>TRBV5-4
ASSLSRQGASPLH